This T cell receptor beta chain was captured in a study of T cell repertoires in cytomegalovirus infection (dated by TCRdb to between 2018 and 2020). Notes on the research overall: Peptide stimulations targeted recently identified HLA-C-restricted CMV epitopes, whose presentation resists viral immunomodulation, together with well-studied HLA-B-restricted epitopes. The HLA type of each donor mattered for the analysis, because public TCR beta signatures pointed to carriage of CMV infection along with the matching HLA type. Study-wide findings and limitations: In both this cohort and an independent cohort of some 350 donors, the cumulative frequency of public TCR beta family members distinguished carriers of CMV infection plus the relevant HLA type. In the ex vivo response, HLA-C-restricted CMV-specific TCR beta clonotypes were dominant, and in two of eight donors the single most frequent clonotype came from this HLA-C-restricted group.

Note on this clonotype: No cognate antigen has been identified for it. Base qualities were left out, and no much larger clone turns up one base away.

Sequencer: Illumina HiSeq 1500. The public reads were run again by TCRdb, first through fastp at Q25 and then through MiXCR, and only productive beta chains were kept. Under each unique CDR3 protein, matching rows form one entry showing the most common genes and DNA. For this sample the table gives 900,000 to 950,000 distinct CDR3 sequences, of which around 31% were detected only once. The top ten constitute roughly 13% of the sample. This specimen's treatment or condition label, per the study, means: in vitro stimulation with specific CMV peptide epitopes to enrich CMV-specific T cells. CDR1 SNHLY and CDR2 FYNNEI were looked up in the germline V gene. From the cysteine up to the phenylalanine, the CDR3 has a length of 15 residues. Only CDR3 DNA is held: 45 bases, read in frame from base 1. The V and J ends are trimmed by 7 bases and 0 bases, leaving 13 bases between them.

This clonotype was sampled from a human donor in good health (CMV status not recorded). Some clones in this sample may be carry-over from other donors' samples. The sequences come from cultured CD8+ T cells from PBMCs, collected from culture after CMV antigen stimulation. Here the chain combines TRBV2 and TRBJ1-3; perhaps TRBD1 is the D gene, with 6 bases matching. The DNA reads TGTGCCAGCAAGAAACAGGGAGGCTCTGGAAACACCATATATTTT. Protein translation: CASKKQGGSGNTIYF.